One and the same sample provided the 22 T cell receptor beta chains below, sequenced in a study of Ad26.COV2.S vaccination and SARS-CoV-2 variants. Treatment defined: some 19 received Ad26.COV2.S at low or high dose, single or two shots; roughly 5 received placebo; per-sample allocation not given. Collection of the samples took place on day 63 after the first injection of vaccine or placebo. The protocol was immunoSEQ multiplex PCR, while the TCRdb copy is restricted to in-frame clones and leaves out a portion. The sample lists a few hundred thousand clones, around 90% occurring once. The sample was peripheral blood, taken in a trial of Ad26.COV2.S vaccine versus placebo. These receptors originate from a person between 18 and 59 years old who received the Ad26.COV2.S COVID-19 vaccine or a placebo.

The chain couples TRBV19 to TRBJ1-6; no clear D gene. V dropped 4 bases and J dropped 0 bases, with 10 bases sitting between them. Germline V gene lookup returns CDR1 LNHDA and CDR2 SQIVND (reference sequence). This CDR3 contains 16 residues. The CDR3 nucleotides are TGTGCCAGTAGTACCCGGCAAAGCTCCTATAATTCACCCCTCCACTTT. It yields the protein CASSTRQSSYNSPLHF.

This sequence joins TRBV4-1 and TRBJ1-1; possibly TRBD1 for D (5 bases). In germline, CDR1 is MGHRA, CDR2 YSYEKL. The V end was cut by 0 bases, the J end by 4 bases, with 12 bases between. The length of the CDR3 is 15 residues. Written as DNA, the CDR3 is TGCGCCAGCAGCCAAGATACGGGGGTGGGCACTGAAGCTTTCTTT. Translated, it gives CASSQDTGVGTEAFF.

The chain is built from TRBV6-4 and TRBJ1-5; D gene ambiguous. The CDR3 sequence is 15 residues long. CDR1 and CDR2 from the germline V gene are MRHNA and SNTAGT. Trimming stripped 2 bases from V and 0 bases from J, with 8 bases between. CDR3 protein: CASSDEPNSNQPQHF. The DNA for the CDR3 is TGTGCCAGCAGTGACGAGCCTAATAGCAATCAGCCCCAGCATTTT.

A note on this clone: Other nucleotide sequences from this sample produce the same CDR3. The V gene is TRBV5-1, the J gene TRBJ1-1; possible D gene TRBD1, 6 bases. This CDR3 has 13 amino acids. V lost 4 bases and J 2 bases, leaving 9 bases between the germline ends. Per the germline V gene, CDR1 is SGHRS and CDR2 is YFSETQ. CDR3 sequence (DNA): TGCGCCAGCAGCCCGGGACAAAACACTGAAGCTTTCTTT. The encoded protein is CASSPGQNTEAFF. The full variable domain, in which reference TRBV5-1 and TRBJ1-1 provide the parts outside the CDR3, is KAGVTQTPRYLIKTRGQQVTLSCSPISGHRSVSWYQQTPGQGLQFLFEYFSETQRNKGNFPGRFSGRQFSNSRSEMNVSTLELGDSALYLCASSPGQNTEAFFGQGTRLTVV.

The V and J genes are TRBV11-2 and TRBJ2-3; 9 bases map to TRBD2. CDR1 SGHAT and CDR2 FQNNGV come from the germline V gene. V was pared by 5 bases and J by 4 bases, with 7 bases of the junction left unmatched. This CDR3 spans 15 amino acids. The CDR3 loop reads CASSDLAGIPDTQYF. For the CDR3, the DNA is TGTGCCAGCAGCGACCTAGCGGGAATCCCAGATACGCAGTATTTT.

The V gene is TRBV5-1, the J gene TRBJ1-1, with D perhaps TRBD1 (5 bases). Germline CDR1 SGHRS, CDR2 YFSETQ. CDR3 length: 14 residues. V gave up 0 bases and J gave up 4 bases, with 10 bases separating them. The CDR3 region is CASSLGQKSTEAFF. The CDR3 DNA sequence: TGCGCCAGCAGCTTGGGACAGAAGAGCACTGAAGCTTTCTTT. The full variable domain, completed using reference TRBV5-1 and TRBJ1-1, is KAGVTQTPRYLIKTRGQQVTLSCSPISGHRSVSWYQQTPGQGLQFLFEYFSETQRNKGNFPGRFSGRQFSNSRSEMNVSTLELGDSALYLCASSLGQKSTEAFFGQGTRLTVV.

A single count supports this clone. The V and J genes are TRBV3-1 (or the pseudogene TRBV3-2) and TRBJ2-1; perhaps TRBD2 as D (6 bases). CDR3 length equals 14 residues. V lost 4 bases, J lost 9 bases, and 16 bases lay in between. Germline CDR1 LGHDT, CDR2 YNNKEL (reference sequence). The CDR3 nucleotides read TGTGCCAGCAGCCCCCAAGTCACGGGGGTTGAGCAGTTCTTC. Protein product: CASSPQVTGVEQFF.

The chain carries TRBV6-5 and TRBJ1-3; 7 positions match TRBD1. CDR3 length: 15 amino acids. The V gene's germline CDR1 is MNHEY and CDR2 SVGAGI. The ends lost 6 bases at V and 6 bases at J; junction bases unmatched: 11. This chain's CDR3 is CASRTTPGGENTIYF. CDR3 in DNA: TGTGCCAGCAGGACTACTCCAGGGGGGGAAAACACCATATATTTT.

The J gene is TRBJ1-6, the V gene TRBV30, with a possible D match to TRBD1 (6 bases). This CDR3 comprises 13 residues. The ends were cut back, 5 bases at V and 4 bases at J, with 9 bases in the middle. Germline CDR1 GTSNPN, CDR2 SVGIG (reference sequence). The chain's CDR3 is CAWGDTYNSPLHF. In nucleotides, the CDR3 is TGTGCCTGGGGGGACACTTATAATTCACCCCTCCACTTT.

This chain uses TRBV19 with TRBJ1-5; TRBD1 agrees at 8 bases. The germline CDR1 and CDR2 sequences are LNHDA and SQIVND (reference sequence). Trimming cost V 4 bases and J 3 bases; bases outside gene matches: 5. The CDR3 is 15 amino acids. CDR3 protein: CASSRGQGSNQPQHF. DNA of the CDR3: TGTGCCAGTAGTAGAGGACAGGGTTCCAATCAGCCCCAGCATTTT.

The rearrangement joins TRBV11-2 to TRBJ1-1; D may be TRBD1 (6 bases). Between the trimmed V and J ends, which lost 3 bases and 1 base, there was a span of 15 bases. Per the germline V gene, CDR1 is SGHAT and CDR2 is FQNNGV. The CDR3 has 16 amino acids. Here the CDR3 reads CASSFSGGQSNTEAFF. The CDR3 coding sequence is TGTGCCAGCAGCTTCAGCGGGGGACAATCGAACACTGAAGCTTTCTTT.

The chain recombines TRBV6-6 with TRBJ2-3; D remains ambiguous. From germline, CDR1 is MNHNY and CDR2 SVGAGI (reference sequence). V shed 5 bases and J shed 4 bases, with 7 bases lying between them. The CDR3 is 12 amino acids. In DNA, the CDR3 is TGTGCCAGCAGTACGGCGGCAGATACGCAGTATTTT. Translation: CASSTAADTQYF.

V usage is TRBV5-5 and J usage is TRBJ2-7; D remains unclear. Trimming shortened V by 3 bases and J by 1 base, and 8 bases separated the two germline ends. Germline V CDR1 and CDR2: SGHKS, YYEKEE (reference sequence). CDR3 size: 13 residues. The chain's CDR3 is CASSSVLSYEQYF. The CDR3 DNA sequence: TGTGCCAGCAGCTCGGTTTTATCCTACGAGCAGTACTTC.

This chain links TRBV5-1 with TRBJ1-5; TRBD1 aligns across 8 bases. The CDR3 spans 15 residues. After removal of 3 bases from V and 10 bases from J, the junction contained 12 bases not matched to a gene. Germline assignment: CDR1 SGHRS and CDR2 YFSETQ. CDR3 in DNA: TGCGCCAGCAGCTCCGACCCGACAGGGGAAGGACCCCAGCATTTT. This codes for CASSSDPTGEGPQHF.

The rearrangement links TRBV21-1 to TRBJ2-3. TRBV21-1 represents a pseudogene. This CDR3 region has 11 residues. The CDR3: CASYLTDTQYF. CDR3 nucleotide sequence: TGTGCCAGCTACCTTACAGATACGCAGTATTTT.

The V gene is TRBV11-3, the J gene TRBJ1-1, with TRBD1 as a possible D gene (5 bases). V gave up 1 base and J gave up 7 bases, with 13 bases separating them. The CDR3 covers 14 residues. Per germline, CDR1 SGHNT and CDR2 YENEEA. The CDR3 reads CASSLGSDRGEAFF. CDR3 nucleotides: TGTGCCAGCAGCTTAGGATCAGACAGAGGTGAAGCTTTCTTT.

DNA of the CDR3: TGTGCCAGCAGCTTCACCCCCCTCGGCAGGGAGGTCGAGCAGTACTTC. This translates into CASSFTPLGREVEQYF. This chain links TRBV13 with TRBJ2-7; D might be TRBD2 (6 bases). The CDR3 covers 16 residues. From germline, CDR1 is PRHDT and CDR2 FYEKMQ (reference sequence). V gave up 3 bases and J gave up 6 bases, with 21 bases separating them.

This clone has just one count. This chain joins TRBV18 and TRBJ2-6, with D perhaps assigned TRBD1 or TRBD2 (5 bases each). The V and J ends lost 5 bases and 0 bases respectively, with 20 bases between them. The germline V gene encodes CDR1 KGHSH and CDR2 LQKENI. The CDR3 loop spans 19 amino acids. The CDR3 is CASSATRRPGSSGANVLTF. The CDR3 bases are TGTGCCAGCTCAGCCACCCGAAGACCAGGGAGCTCTGGGGCCAACGTCCTGACTTTC.

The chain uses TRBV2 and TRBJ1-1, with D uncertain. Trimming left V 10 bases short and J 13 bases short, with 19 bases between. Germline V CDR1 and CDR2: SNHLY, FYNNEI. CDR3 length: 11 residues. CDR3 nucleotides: TGTGCCACCTCGGACCGGGAGATGGGTTTCTTT. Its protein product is CATSDREMGFF.

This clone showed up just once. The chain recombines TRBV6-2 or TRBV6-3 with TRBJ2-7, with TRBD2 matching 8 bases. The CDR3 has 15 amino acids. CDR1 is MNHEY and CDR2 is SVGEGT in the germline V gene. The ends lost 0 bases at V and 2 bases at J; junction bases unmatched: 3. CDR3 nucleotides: TGTGCCAGCAGTTACTCATCGGGGGGGCCCTACGAGCAGTACTTC. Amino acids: CASSYSSGGPYEQYF.

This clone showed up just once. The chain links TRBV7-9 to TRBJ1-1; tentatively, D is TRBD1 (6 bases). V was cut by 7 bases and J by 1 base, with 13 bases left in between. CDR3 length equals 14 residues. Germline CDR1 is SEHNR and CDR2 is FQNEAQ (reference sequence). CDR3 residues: CASTLTGENTEAFF. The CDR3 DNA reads TGTGCCAGCACCTTGACAGGCGAGAACACTGAAGCTTTCTTT. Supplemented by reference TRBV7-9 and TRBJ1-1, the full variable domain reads DTGVSQNPRHKITKRGQNVTFRCDPISEHNRLYWYRQTLGQGPEFLTYFQNEAQLEKSRLLSDRFSAERPKGSFSTLEIQRTEQGDSAMYLCASTLTGENTEAFFGQGTRLTVV.

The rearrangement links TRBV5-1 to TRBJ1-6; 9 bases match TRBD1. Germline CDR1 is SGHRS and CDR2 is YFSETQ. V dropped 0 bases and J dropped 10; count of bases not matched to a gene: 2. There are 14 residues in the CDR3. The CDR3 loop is CASSLGQGGSPLHF. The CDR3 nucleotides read TGCGCCAGCAGCTTGGGACAGGGGGGATCACCCCTCCACTTT.